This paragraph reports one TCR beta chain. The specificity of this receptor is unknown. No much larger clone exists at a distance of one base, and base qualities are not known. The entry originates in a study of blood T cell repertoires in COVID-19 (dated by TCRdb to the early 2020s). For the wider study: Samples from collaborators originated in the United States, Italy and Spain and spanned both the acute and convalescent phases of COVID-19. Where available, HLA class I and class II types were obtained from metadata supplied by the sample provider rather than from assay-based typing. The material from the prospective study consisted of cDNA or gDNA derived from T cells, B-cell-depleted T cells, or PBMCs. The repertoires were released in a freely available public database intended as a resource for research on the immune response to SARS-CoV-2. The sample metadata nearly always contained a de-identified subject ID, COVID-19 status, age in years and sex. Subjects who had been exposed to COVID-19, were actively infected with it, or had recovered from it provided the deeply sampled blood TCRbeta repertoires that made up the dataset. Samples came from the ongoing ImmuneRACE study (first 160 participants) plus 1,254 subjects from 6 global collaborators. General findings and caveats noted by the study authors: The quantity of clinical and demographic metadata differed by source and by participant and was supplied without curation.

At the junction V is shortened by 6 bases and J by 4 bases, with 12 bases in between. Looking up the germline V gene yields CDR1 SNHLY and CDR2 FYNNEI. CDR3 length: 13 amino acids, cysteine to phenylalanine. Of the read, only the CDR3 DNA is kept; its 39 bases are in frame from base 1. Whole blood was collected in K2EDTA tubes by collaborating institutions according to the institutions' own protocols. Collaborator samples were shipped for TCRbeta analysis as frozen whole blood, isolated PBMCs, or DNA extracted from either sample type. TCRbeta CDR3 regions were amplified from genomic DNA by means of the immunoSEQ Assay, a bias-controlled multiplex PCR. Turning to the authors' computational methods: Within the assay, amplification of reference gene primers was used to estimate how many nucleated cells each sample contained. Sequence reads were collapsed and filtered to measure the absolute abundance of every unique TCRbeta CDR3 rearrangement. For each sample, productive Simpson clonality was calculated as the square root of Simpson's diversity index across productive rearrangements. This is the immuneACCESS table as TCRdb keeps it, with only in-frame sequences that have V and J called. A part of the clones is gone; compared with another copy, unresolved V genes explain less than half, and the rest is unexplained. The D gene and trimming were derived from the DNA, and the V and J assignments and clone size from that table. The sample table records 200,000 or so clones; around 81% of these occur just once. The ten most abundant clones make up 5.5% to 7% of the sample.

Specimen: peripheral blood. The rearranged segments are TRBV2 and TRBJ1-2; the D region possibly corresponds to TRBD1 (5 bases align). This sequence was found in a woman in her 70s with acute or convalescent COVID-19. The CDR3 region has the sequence CASRIGAVYGYTF. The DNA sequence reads TGTGCCAGCAGAATAGGGGCGGTCTATGGCTACACCTTC.